Shown below are 5 T cell receptor beta chains from a single sample sequenced in a study of T cell responses to AZD1222 COVID-19 vaccine. Repertoires were generated with immunoSEQ multiplex PCR, while TCRdb's copy carries only in-frame clones and drops some. Found here are around 120,000 clones, about 92% of them singletons; the top ten hold more than 7%. Material: peripheral blood, obtained 28 days after the second AZD1222 dose. The receptors were gathered from an adult who received the AZD1222 COVID-19 vaccine.

The rearrangement links TRBV28 to TRBJ2-2; D gene unclear. Trimming removed 3 bases at V and 7 bases at J, with 3 bases between. There are 11 residues in the CDR3. Germline loops: CDR1 MDHEN, CDR2 SYDVKM. CDR3 region: CASSFIGELFF. DNA for the CDR3: TGTGCCAGCAGTTTCATCGGGGAGCTGTTTTTT. Using reference TRBV28 and TRBJ2-2 for the parts outside the CDR3, the full variable domain is DVKVTQSSRYLVKRTGEKVFLECVQDMDHENMFWYRQDPGLGLRLIYFSYDVKMKEKGDIPEGYSVSREKKERFSLILESASTNQTSMYLCASSFIGELFFGEGSRLTVL.

This chain uses TRBV4-2 with TRBJ1-2; D unclear. Trimming removed 0 bases from V and 4 bases from J, with 12 bases in between. The CDR3 is 15 amino acids. Germline V CDR1 and CDR2: LGHNA, YNFKEQ. In DNA, the CDR3 is TGTGCCAGCAGCCAAGAGGGTCGTAATCTCTATGGCTACACCTTC. It encodes CASSQEGRNLYGYTF.

This chain uses TRBV5-1 with TRBJ1-2; 9 bases match TRBD1. CDR1 SGHRS and CDR2 YFSETQ come from the germline V gene. The CDR3 has 14 residues. The V and J ends lost 0 bases and 8 bases, in that order; junction bases with no gene match: 5. CDR3 in DNA: TGCGCCAGCAGCTTGGGACAGGGGGTAGGAGGCTACACCTTC. This codes for CASSLGQGVGGYTF. Using reference TRBV5-1 and TRBJ1-2 for the parts outside the CDR3, the full variable domain is KAGVTQTPRYLIKTRGQQVTLSCSPISGHRSVSWYQQTPGQGLQFLFEYFSETQRNKGNFPGRFSGRQFSNSRSEMNVSTLELGDSALYLCASSLGQGVGGYTFGSGTRLTVV.

This sequence joins TRBV7-2 and TRBJ1-5; D gene uncertain. The ends were cut back, 1 base at V and 3 bases at J, with 7 bases in the middle. Germline loops: CDR1 SGHTA, CDR2 FQGNSA. The CDR3 covers 14 residues. The CDR3 here is CASSLGWVNQPQHF. In DNA, the CDR3 is TGTGCCAGCAGCTTAGGATGGGTCAATCAGCCCCAGCATTTT. The full variable domain, in which reference TRBV7-2 and TRBJ1-5 provide the parts outside the CDR3, is GAGVSQSPSNKVTEKGKDVELRCDPISGHTALYWYRQSLGQGLEFLIYFQGNSAPDKSGLPSDRFSAERTGGSVSTLTIQRTQQEDSAVYLCASSLGWVNQPQHFGDGTRLSIL.

The chain is built from TRBV6-5 and TRBJ1-5; D unresolved. CDR3 length equals 13 residues. Trimming pared 6 bases from V and 4 bases from J, leaving 10 bases between. The germline gives CDR1 MNHEY, CDR2 SVGAGI. CDR3 sequence (DNA): TGTGCCAGCAGAAGACGGCTGAATCAGCCCCAGCATTTT. This gives the protein CASRRRLNQPQHF.